These 28 T cell receptor beta chains came from one sample sequenced in a study of vaccination and CD4 T cells after COVID-19. Sample treatment: roughly 11-day PBMC culture with coronavirus spike peptide pools or control peptides (ViraFEST assay). It was before the COVID-19 pandemic (2011-2018) that the unexposed donor's CD4+ T cells were collected. Their antigens are not known. Cultured CD4+ T-cell DNA underwent Oncomine TCR Beta short-read sequencing. TCRdb re-analysed the PCR reads in MiXCR, keeping a single row per CDR3 protein. The data hold roughly 5,000 distinct CDR3 sequences, with 50% to 60% observed a single time. Material: CD4+ T cells from blood, cultured in vitro. Receptors were obtained from a human donor in good health.

This clonotype came up a few times. The chain is built from TRBV28 and TRBJ2-3, with D possibly being TRBD1 or TRBD2 (5 bases each). This CDR3 comprises 14 residues. Between the trimmed V and J ends, which lost 2 bases and 2 bases, there was a span of 8 bases. Germline lookup yields CDR1 MDHEN and CDR2 SYDVKM. CDR3 in DNA: TGTGCCAGCAGTTTAGGGGGACCCACAGATACGCAGTATTTT. Translating gives CASSLGGPTDTQYF.

The chain couples TRBV28 to TRBJ2-5; D is unresolved. Trimming took off 3 bases at V and 7 bases at J, with 3 bases between the two ends. Germline CDR1 and CDR2: MDHEN and SYDVKM. This CDR3 contains 10 residues. The CDR3 loop is CASSFGTQYF. The CDR3 DNA follows: TGTGCCAGCAGTTTCGGGACCCAGTACTTC. The variable domain in full, completed from reference TRBV28 and TRBJ2-5, reads DVKVTQSSRYLVKRTGEKVFLECVQDMDHENMFWYRQDPGLGLRLIYFSYDVKMKEKGDIPEGYSVSREKKERFSLILESASTNQTSMYLCASSFGTQYFGPGTRLLVL.

This chain uses TRBV7-7 with TRBJ2-7; no clear D gene. The CDR3 is made up of 13 amino acids. Trimming pared 0 bases from V and 7 bases from J, leaving 10 bases between. Germline loops: CDR1 SSHAT, CDR2 FNYEAQ (reference sequence). CDR3: CASSLAITGEQYF. For the CDR3, the DNA is TGTGCCAGCAGCTTAGCGATCACCGGGGAGCAGTACTTC.

The chain couples TRBV27 to TRBJ2-5, with 7 bases identical to TRBD1. With 2 bases clipped from V and 1 base from J, the junction kept 7 bases outside the gene matches. CDR3 length: 16 amino acids. Germline V CDR1 and CDR2: MNHEY, SMNVEV (reference sequence). CDR3 amino acids: CASSLMGQHSQETQYF. The DNA of the CDR3 is TGTGCCAGCAGTTTAATGGGACAGCACTCCCAAGAGACCCAGTACTTC.

The chain is built from TRBV20-1 and TRBJ2-3, with 7 bases fitting TRBD1. In germline, CDR1 is DFQATT, CDR2 SNEGSKA (reference sequence). The ends lost 3 bases at V and 2 bases at J; junction bases unmatched: 8. This CDR3 comprises 15 residues. The DNA of the CDR3 is TGCAGTGCTAGGTTGGCAGGGGGATTCACAGATACGCAGTATTTT. This sequence encodes CSARLAGGFTDTQYF.

The chain couples TRBV20-1 to TRBJ1-2; 8 bases are shared with TRBD1. V gave up 0 bases and J gave up 5 bases; unmatched junction bases: 14. There are 17 residues in the CDR3. Germline V CDR1 and CDR2: DFQATT, SNEGSKA (reference sequence). CDR3 sequence: CSARDRGRGLLEYGYTF. As DNA, the CDR3 is TGCAGTGCTAGAGATCGAGGCAGGGGGCTCCTAGAGTATGGCTACACCTTC.

V usage is TRBV19 and J usage is TRBJ2-1; possibly TRBD1 or TRBD2 for D (6 bases each). The CDR3 has 15 amino acids. From germline, CDR1 is LNHDA and CDR2 SQIVND (reference sequence). V was trimmed by 6 bases and J by 7 bases, leaving 19 bases between them. In nucleotides, the CDR3 is TGTGCCAGTAGATCGACCCGAGGGGGGTCGAATGAGCAGTTCTTC. It translates to CASRSTRGGSNEQFF.

This clonotype came up a few times. V gene TRBV10-1 combines with J gene TRBJ1-6; D is possibly TRBD1 (5 bases). CDR1 is WNHNN and CDR2 is SYGVQD in the germline V gene (reference sequence). The CDR3 extends over 13 amino acids. V lost 8 bases and J lost 5, with 10 bases in between. The CDR3 region is CASGAIHNSPLHF. The CDR3 bases are TGCGCCAGCGGGGCGATTCATAATTCACCCCTCCACTTT.

This clonotype was counted a few times. This chain links TRBV6-2 or TRBV6-3 with TRBJ2-5; 9 bases fit TRBD2. Germline V lookup: CDR1 MNHEY, CDR2 SVGEGT. There are 14 residues in the CDR3. Losses at the gene ends were 6 bases for V and 6 bases for J; bases not matched to a gene: 8. CDR3 sequence: CASRPSGVSKTQYF. In DNA, the CDR3 is TGTGCCAGCAGGCCTAGCGGGGTTAGCAAGACCCAGTACTTC.

The gene calls are TRBV6-1 and TRBJ1-5, with D possibly being TRBD1 (5 bases). The CDR3 has 13 amino acids. Germline CDR1 and CDR2: MNHNS and SASEGT. Trimming shortened V by 8 bases and J by 0 bases, and 8 bases separated the two germline ends. CDR3: CASQGYSNQPQHF. The CDR3 DNA reads as TGTGCCAGCCAGGGCTATAGCAATCAGCCCCAGCATTTT.

This chain joins TRBV27 and TRBJ1-1; a possible D gene is TRBD1 (6 bases). CDR1 and CDR2 from the germline V gene are MNHEY and SMNVEV (reference sequence). Trimming removed 3 bases at V and 1 base at J, with 9 bases between. This CDR3 comprises 14 residues. The CDR3: CASSFRGGNTEAFF. CDR3 bases: TGTGCCAGCAGTTTCAGGGGAGGGAACACTGAAGCTTTCTTT.

The gene calls are TRBV10-3 and TRBJ1-5; D may be TRBD1 (5 bases). This CDR3 has 16 residues. The germline V gene encodes CDR1 ENHRY and CDR2 SYGVKD. With 2 bases removed from V and 7 bases from J, the gap between germline ends came to 18 bases. The CDR3: CAISETSREGSQPQHF. CDR3 bases: TGTGCCATCAGTGAGACTTCCAGGGAAGGATCCCAGCCCCAGCATTTT.

This clonotype was seen a handful of times. The rearrangement links TRBV21-1 to TRBJ2-5; the tabulated D call, TRBD1, remains unverified against the DNA. TRBV21-1 is given as a pseudogene. CDR3 size: 15 residues. The CDR3 DNA reads TGTGCCAGCAGCAAATACAGGGAAGGAGGGGAGACCCAGTACTTC. It yields the protein CASSKYREGGETQYF.

There are a few counts of this clonotype. This chain connects TRBV19 to TRBJ2-1, with TRBD2 matching 7 bases. J was trimmed by 8 bases and V by 3 bases; bases with no gene match: 10. This CDR3 region has 15 residues. Germline CDR1 and CDR2: LNHDA and SQIVND (reference sequence). CDR3 in amino acids: CASSIGGTIGYEQFF. The CDR3, as DNA: TGTGCCAGTAGTATCGGGGGGACCATCGGCTATGAGCAGTTCTTC.

The chain joins TRBV6-1 to TRBJ2-1, with D possibly being TRBD2 (6 bases). Between the trimmed V and J ends, which lost 9 bases and 6 bases, there was a span of 12 bases. Germline assignment: CDR1 MNHNS and CDR2 SASEGT. This CDR3 has 12 amino acids. CDR3 coding DNA: TGTGCCAGTAGTCCGGGAGTCAATGAGCAGTTCTTC. Translated, it gives CASSPGVNEQFF.

In this sample, this clonotype turned up a few times. This chain links TRBV28 with TRBJ2-1; no firm D call. This CDR3 is built from 12 residues. Germline loops: CDR1 MDHEN, CDR2 SYDVKM. Trimming removed 10 bases at V and 1 base at J, with 8 bases between. DNA for the CDR3: TGTGCCACCTTGGGATCCTACAATGAGCAGTTCTTC. Translating it yields CATLGSYNEQFF. The full variable domain, with the rest looked up from reference TRBV28 and TRBJ2-1, is DVKVTQSSRYLVKRTGEKVFLECVQDMDHENMFWYRQDPGLGLRLIYFSYDVKMKEKGDIPEGYSVSREKKERFSLILESASTNQTSMYLCATLGSYNEQFFGPGTRLTVL.

The chain is built from TRBV5-6 and TRBJ1-2, with 9 bases aligning to TRBD1. Losses at the gene ends were 3 bases for V and 4 bases for J; bases not matched to a gene: 7. The CDR3 is 15 residues long. Germline V lookup: CDR1 SGHDT, CDR2 YYEEEE. The CDR3 here is CASSWNRGLGYGYTF. CDR3 DNA sequence: TGTGCCAGCAGCTGGAACAGGGGGCTGGGCTATGGCTACACCTTC.

This rearrangement joins TRBV5-1 to TRBJ1-2, with 8 bases aligning to TRBD1. The V and J ends lost 1 base and 8 bases, in that order; junction bases with no gene match: 7. Per the germline V gene, CDR1 is SGHRS and CDR2 is YFSETQ. The CDR3 contains 14 residues. This chain's CDR3 is CASSLSGGAGGYTF. As DNA, the CDR3 is TGCGCCAGCAGCTTGTCAGGGGGCGCGGGGGGCTACACCTTC.

This sequence joins TRBV5-6 and TRBJ2-5; no firm D call. Per germline, CDR1 SGHDT and CDR2 YYEEEE. The CDR3 loop spans 15 amino acids. The V and J ends lost 4 bases and 1 base respectively, with 14 bases between them. CDR3 in amino acids: CASSRELASQETQYF. The CDR3 bases are TGTGCCAGCAGCCGCGAATTGGCTTCCCAAGAGACCCAGTACTTC.

The V and J genes are TRBV10-3 and TRBJ2-5; no definite D call. From germline, CDR1 is ENHRY and CDR2 SYGVKD. Trimming pared 2 bases from V and 0 bases from J, leaving 7 bases between. The CDR3 sequence is 14 residues long. CDR3 sequence: CAISEKGYQETQYF. The CDR3 DNA reads as TGTGCCATCAGTGAGAAAGGCTACCAAGAGACCCAGTACTTC.

The rearrangement uses TRBV7-2 and TRBJ1-1; no firm D call. The V end was cut by 5 bases, the J end by 0 bases, with 16 bases between. Germline loops: CDR1 SGHTA, CDR2 FQGNSA. The CDR3 is 16 residues long. The CDR3 nucleotides read TGTGCCAGCAGCCCTAAGGGAGGAAGGTTGAACACTGAAGCTTTCTTT. This codes for CASSPKGGRLNTEAFF.

V usage is TRBV12-3 or TRBV12-4 and J usage is TRBJ1-5; 9 nucleotides line up with TRBD1. V was pared by 8 bases and J by 1 base, with 9 bases of the junction left unmatched. This CDR3 is built from 16 residues. In DNA, the CDR3 is TGTGCCAGCCGCAGTGCGACAGGGGGAAGCAATCAGCCCCAGCATTTT. Translation: CASRSATGGSNQPQHF.

The gene calls are TRBV19 and TRBJ1-2; 9 bases align to TRBD1. J gave up 8 bases and V 5 bases, and 9 bases lay outside the gene matches. Germline V gives CDR1 LNHDA, CDR2 SQIVND (reference sequence). The CDR3 runs to 14 residues. CDR3 region: CASSALQGAVGYTF. CDR3 bases: TGTGCCAGTAGTGCATTACAGGGGGCTGTCGGCTACACCTTC.

The chain carries TRBV27 and TRBJ2-3; D uncertain. Germline V gene sequence: CDR1 MNHEY, CDR2 SMNVEV (reference sequence). V was clipped by 7 bases and J by 2 bases, with 10 bases between them. The CDR3 covers 13 residues. The CDR3 DNA follows: TGTGCCAGCAAGGACCTACCCACAGATACGCAGTATTTT. Amino acid sequence: CASKDLPTDTQYF.

The chain employs TRBV20-1 and TRBJ1-1, with D unresolved. Germline assignment: CDR1 DFQATT and CDR2 SNEGSKA (reference sequence). Between the trimmed V and J ends, which lost 3 bases and 4 bases, there was a span of 6 bases. This CDR3 comprises 11 residues. CDR3 residues: CSARGGTEAFF. CDR3 bases: TGCAGTGCTAGGGGAGGCACTGAAGCTTTCTTT.

In its sample, this clonotype was seen a few times. The chain is built from TRBV28 and TRBJ1-2; 10 nucleotides match TRBD1. CDR1 and CDR2 (germline): MDHEN, SYDVKM. This CDR3 contains 17 residues. The ends lost 6 bases at V and 8 bases at J; junction bases unmatched: 18. CDR3 region: CASSAYQYGTGDGGYTF. Here the CDR3 DNA reads TGTGCCAGCAGCGCGTACCAATACGGGACAGGGGACGGAGGCTACACCTTC.

The J gene is TRBJ2-5, the V gene TRBV5-1; 9 bases align to TRBD1. V dropped 3 bases and J dropped 4; count of bases not matched to a gene: 7. The CDR3 is made up of 15 amino acids. Germline loops: CDR1 SGHRS, CDR2 YFSETQ. CDR3 sequence: CASSWIGTGRETQYF. The CDR3 DNA reads TGCGCCAGCAGCTGGATAGGGACAGGGCGAGAGACCCAGTACTTC.

V usage is TRBV27 and J usage is TRBJ1-5; TRBD1 is a possible D gene (5 bases). The CDR3 runs to 17 residues. V gave up 3 bases and J gave up 3 bases, with 18 bases separating them. Germline CDR1 reads MNHEY; CDR2 reads SMNVEV (reference sequence). CDR3 in amino acids: CASSLGGNWGYNQPQHF. CDR3 nucleotide sequence: TGTGCCAGCAGTTTGGGAGGTAACTGGGGCTACAATCAGCCCCAGCATTTT.